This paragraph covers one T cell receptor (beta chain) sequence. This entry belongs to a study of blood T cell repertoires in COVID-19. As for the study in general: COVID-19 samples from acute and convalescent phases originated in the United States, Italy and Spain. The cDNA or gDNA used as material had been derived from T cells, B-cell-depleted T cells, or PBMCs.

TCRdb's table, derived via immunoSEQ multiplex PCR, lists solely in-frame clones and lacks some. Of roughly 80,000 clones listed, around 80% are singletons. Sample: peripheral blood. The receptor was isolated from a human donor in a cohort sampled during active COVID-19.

CDR3 in amino acids: CASSEGSLAGGRGTQYF. The DNA of the CDR3 is TGTGCCAGCAGTGAAGGGAGCCTAGCGGGGGGCCGGGGGACCCAGTACTTC. The rearrangement links TRBV2 to TRBJ2-5; the match to TRBD2 covers 11 bases. The CDR3 runs 17 residues. The V and J ends lost 1 base and 7 bases, in that order; junction bases with no gene match: 11. The germline V gene encodes CDR1 SNHLY and CDR2 FYNNEI.